The sequence of this T cell receptor (beta chain) was determined in a study of CD8+CD57+ T cells in acquired aplastic anemia (dated by TCRdb to the late 2010s). Study-level background: A mean of about 3.2 ug of DNA, ranging from roughly 0.19 to 27.4 ug, was extracted from sorted CD4+ and CD8+ cells. A CD8+CD57+ expansion meant a frequency higher than the mean frequency seen in healthy subjects.

Genomic DNA served as template for TCR beta VDJ combination and CDR3 sequence profiling. An Illumina HiSeq 2000 was used for TCR repertoire sequencing. In the source study's methods: TRBV/TRBJ rearrangement plots, CDR3 size and DJ length profiles, and Simpson's diversity index were used to evaluate the repertoires. The most abundant DNA sequence in the deep sequencing data was defined as the immunodominant clone. CDR3 amino acid sequences were checked for sharing between subjects and were compared against published repertoires and the VDJdb database. TCRdb reanalyzed the raw reads on its own, using fastp at Q25 for trimming and MiXCR for clone calling, and kept in-frame beta chains. Each record represents a unique CDR3 protein, reported with the most common genes and DNA among its rows. TCRdb, not the original authors, processed these V and J calls. The sample table contains 150,000 to 180,000 distinct CDR3 sequences; only one count was recorded for about 50% of them. The ten largest clones capture approximately 12% of the sample.

Comments on this clonotype: Its antigen is not yet known. No per-base quality is available; no much larger clone lies one base away.

The study at large found these results: Nearly 30 CD8+ CDR3 sequences were found in both patients and controls but appeared to be highly expressed in patients and within the immunodominant clones of the patients. No significant difference in CD8+ Simpson's diversity was found between patients and healthy controls (P=0.060).

Flow cytometry had shown CD8+CD57+ cell expansion in the patients selected for sequencing. Every patient had severe acquired aplastic anemia, diagnosed using the International Study of Aplastic Anemia and Agranulocytosis and Camitta criteria. No patient had received any therapy when blood was sampled. The study deep-sequenced TCR repertoires of sorted CD4+ and CD8+ blood T cells from severe aplastic anemia patients and healthy subjects. Patients were enrolled in the USA under clinicaltrials.gov protocols 00001620, 01623167, 00001397, 00071045, 00081523 and 00961064. Ficoll-Paque density gradient centrifugation was used to isolate peripheral blood mononuclear cells. Before DNA was extracted, CD4+ and CD8+ T cells were sorted using either FACS or magnetic beads. The sequence derives from a human donor with aplastic anemia. Sequenced material: sorted CD4+, CD8+, or CD8+CD57+ T cells (not recorded which) from PBMCs.

CDR3 protein: CASNLDRSQPQHF. In nucleotides, the sequence is TGTGCCAGTAACCTGGACAGGAGCCAGCCCCAGCATTTT. Recombination connected TRBV19 to TRBJ1-5, with TRBD1 identical over 7 junction bases. The CDR3 covers 13 residues, taking in both the cysteine and the phenylalanine. The only DNA kept is the CDR3, 39 bases in frame from the first base. The germline V end is reduced by 7 bases and the J end by 7 bases; junction bases left unmatched: 7. The germline V gene (reference sequence) gives CDR1 as LNHDA and CDR2 as SQIVND.